These T cell receptor beta chains were read from a single sample in a study of cytomegalovirus exposure and HLA in healthy donors. The repertoire was sequenced with immunoSEQ multiplex PCR; TCRdb's copy has only in-frame clones and lacks some. The repertoire has tens of thousands of clones, 70% to 85% of them found once; the top ten carry under 8.5%. The sequenced material came from PBMCs. Receptors originate from a man in his sixties in good health and CMV-seronegative. The CDR3 runs from the conserved cysteine through the conserved F or W. The order of the fields is clone size, D gene, J gene, V gene, CDR3 DNA, CDR3 protein. The D gene is left open where the match is weak. Size values are once, few and many counts, or a class for expanded clones, and some rows have none.

>.|TRBD1|TRBJ1-5|TRBV7-8
TGTGCCAGCAGCTTACCGACAGGGGGCGGTGATCAGCCCCAGCATTTT
CASSLPTGGGDQPQHF
>.|.|TRBJ1-1|TRBV7-2
TGTGCCAGCAGCTTAGATATAAGTTCCAGGGGAGAGACTGAAGCTTTCTTT
CASSLDISSRGETEAFF
>.|TRBD2|TRBJ2-7|TRBV6-5
TGTGCCAGCAGATCCCCTGGACTAGCTCGGCAGTACTTC
CASRSPGLARQYF
>few|.|TRBJ2-7|TRBV27
TGTGCCAGCAGTCCCACGAGGGGGGGCTACGAGCAGTACTTC
CASSPTRGGYEQYF
>.|.|TRBJ2-7|TRBV20-1
TGCAGTGCTTCGACTAGTTGGGAGCAGTACTTC
CSASTSWEQYF
>.|.|TRBJ1-1|TRBV4-3
TGCGCCAGCAGCCAAGATCTTGGTGGGACTCGAACTGAAGCTTTCTTT
CASSQDLGGTRTEAFF
>.|.|TRBJ2-5|TRBV4-3
TGCGCCAGCAGCCAAGATCCCGGGGGGCTTAGCGAGACCCAGTACTTC
CASSQDPGGLSETQYF
>.|.|TRBJ2-7|TRBV5-1
TGCGCCAGCAGCTTGGGGCAGGGTAGCTCCTACGAGCAGTACTTC
CASSLGQGSSYEQYF
>.|TRBD1|TRBJ2-2|TRBV7-7
TGTGCTAGCAGCCGAGGACAGGGCGCCGGGGAGCTGTTTTTT
CASSRGQGAGELFF
>.|TRBD1|TRBJ2-7|TRBV6-5
TGTGCCAGCAGAATGGGACAGGGGTCCTACGAGCAGTACTTC
CASRMGQGSYEQYF
>.|.|TRBJ2-7|TRBV14
TGTGCCAGCAGCCAAGAGTGGGGGCACGAGCAGTACTTC
CASSQEWGHEQYF
>.|TRBD2|TRBJ2-3|TRBV5-1
TGCGCCAGCAGCTTAATCGGGGGGGACACAGATACGCAGTATTTT
CASSLIGGDTDTQYF
>once|.|TRBJ1-5|TRBV5-6
TGTGCCAGCAGCCAACGCCCGGGAAAGGGATTCGGCAATCAGCCCCAGCATTTT
CASSQRPGKGFGNQPQHF
>.|.|TRBJ1-1|TRBV5-4
TGTGCCAGCAGCCGGAACCCGGGAGCTACGAACACTGAAGCTTTCTTT
CASSRNPGATNTEAFF
>few|TRBD1|TRBJ1-1|TRBV12-5
TGTGCTAGTGGGAGTACTCAGGGGGCTGGTGAAGCTTTCTTT
CASGSTQGAGEAFF
>few|TRBD2|TRBJ2-5|TRBV7-9
TGTGCCAGCAGCTCCCGGGTGCGGGGGGAGACCCAGTACTTC
CASSSRVRGETQYF
>.|TRBD1|TRBJ2-2|TRBV6-1
TGTGCCAGCCGCGTTGACAGGGTAAACACCGGGGAGCTGTTTTTT
CASRVDRVNTGELFF
>few|TRBD1|TRBJ2-7|TRBV29-1
TGCAGCGTAAGACAGGGTGGATACGAGCAGTACTTC
CSVRQGGYEQYF
>few|.|TRBJ1-5|TRBV2
TGTGCCAGCAGTGCGGTCCGGAGCAATCAGCCCCAGCATTTT
CASSAVRSNQPQHF
>.|.|TRBJ2-5|TRBV28
TGTGCCAGCAGTTTAGGAAGACTAGGGGGGGTGGCGGAGACCCAGTACTTC
CASSLGRLGGVAETQYF
>few|TRBD2|TRBJ2-7|TRBV5-6
TGTGCCAGCAGCTTGGCCGCCGGGACTAGCGGGGGGGGCGAGCAGTACTTC
CASSLAAGTSGGGEQYF
>.|.|TRBJ1-2|TRBV6-7
TGTGCCAGCAGGTTGACCAGGGTATTGTATGGCTACACCTTC
CASRLTRVLYGYTF
>.|TRBD2|TRBJ2-2|TRBV7-9
TGTTCCAGCAGACCCACTGTAGCGGGAGGACCCGGGGAGCTGTTTTTT
CSSRPTVAGGPGELFF
>few|TRBD1|TRBJ2-7|TRBV18
TGTGCCAGCTCACCAGCAGGGGGCAACTACGAGCAGTACTTC
CASSPAGGNYEQYF
>.|TRBD2|TRBJ2-5|TRBV2
TGTGCCAGCAGGGCCATAGCGGGTCAAGAGACCCAGTACTTC
CASRAIAGQETQYF
>.|.|TRBJ2-1|TRBV29-1
TGCAGCGTTGAAGATTTTATATCCTACAATGAGCAGTTCTTC
CSVEDFISYNEQFF
>few|.|TRBJ2-7|TRBV7-8
TGTGCCAGCAGCCCAGTGGGGGCAGGGGAGCAGTACTTC
CASSPVGAGEQYF
>.|TRBD1|TRBJ1-2|TRBV5-6
TGTGCCAGCAGCCTGACAGGGGGCCTTGGCTACACCTTC
CASSLTGGLGYTF
>few|.|TRBJ2-7|TRBV6-5
TGTGCCAGCAGTTACTCGGCGGGAACAGGGGCGTACGAGCAGTACTTC
CASSYSAGTGAYEQYF
>few|TRBD1|TRBJ2-5|TRBV14
TGTGCCAGCAGCCAAGAGGCGACAGGGCAAGAGACCCAGTACTTC
CASSQEATGQETQYF
>.|TRBD2|TRBJ2-2|TRBV9
TGTGCCAGCAGCGTGGCTAGCGGGGTTGGGGAGCTGTTTTTT
CASSVASGVGELFF
>.|TRBD2|TRBJ2-1|TRBV13
TGTGCCAGCAGCTTCCCGATAACTAGCGGGGGCTTCAATGAGCAGTTCTTC
CASSFPITSGGFNEQFF
>few|TRBD2|TRBJ2-7|TRBV6-1
TGTGCCAGCACGGAGACTAGCGGGAGCTACGAGCAGTACTTC
CASTETSGSYEQYF
>.|TRBD1|TRBJ1-1|TRBV10-3
TGTGCCATCAGGGACCGGACAGGGCCGAACACTGAAGCTTTCTTT
CAIRDRTGPNTEAFF
>.|.|TRBJ2-5|TRBV7-8
TGTGCCAGCAGTGTCGCCGGACTGCAAGAGACCCAGTACTTC
CASSVAGLQETQYF
>.|TRBD2|TRBJ2-1|TRBV5-1
TGCGCCAGCAGCTTCCTAGCGGGGGGTAACAATGAGCAGTTCTTC
CASSFLAGGNNEQFF
>.|TRBD2|TRBJ2-5|TRBV6-1
TGTGCCAGCGCGAGCGGGGGCTCGGGGACCCAGTACTTC
CASASGGSGTQYF
>few|TRBD2|TRBJ2-5|TRBV28
TGTGCCAGCAGTTTTGCGGGAGGGCGGCAAGAGACCCAGTACTTC
CASSFAGGRQETQYF
>many|.|TRBJ1-4|TRBV6-1
TGTGCCAGCAGAGGTAGTTGGGGCAGTAATGAAAAACTGTTTTTT
CASRGSWGSNEKLFF
>.|TRBD2|TRBJ2-7|TRBV4-1
TGCGCCAGCAGCCGGATCCAGGGGCTAGCGGGAGCGGACGAGCAGTACTTC
CASSRIQGLAGADEQYF
>.|.|TRBJ1-2|TRBV28
TGTGCCAGCAGTTCTCAGGAACCCTATGGCTACACCTTC
CASSSQEPYGYTF
>few|.|TRBJ2-3|TRBV29-1
TGCAGCGTTGGCCGTACTAGCACATCACGATATGCAGATACGCAGTATTTT
CSVGRTSTSRYADTQYF
>few|.|TRBJ2-7|TRBV19
TGTGCCAGTAGCGCCGGACAGTTTACCTACGAGCAGTACTTC
CASSAGQFTYEQYF